This TCR beta chain is drawn from a study of cytomegalovirus exposure and HLA in healthy donors. Study-level results: Reportedly, TCR beta sequences accurately predicted HLA-A and HLA-B alleles in most subjects. Confirmation in vitro established that a few CMV-associated chains were specific for CMV antigens.

Germline CDR1 is LNHDA and CDR2 is SQIVND (reference sequence). The germline V and J ends were trimmed by 9 bases and 5 bases, with 10 bases remaining between them. The CDR3 is 11 residues long. A remark on this clone: Its antigen is not known.

The primer mix had 60 Vbeta and 13 Jbeta primers. TCRdb keeps only in-frame clones here, not all; method: immunoSEQ multiplex PCR. The sample consists of 210,000 or so clones, roughly 84% of them appearing once. The chain carries TRBV19 and TRBJ2-5; D ambiguous. The clonotype originates from a human donor in good health. Sequenced sample: PBMCs. CDR3 in amino acids: CASRFGETQYF. Written as DNA, the CDR3 is TGTGCCAGCCGTTTCGGGGAGACCCAGTACTTC.